This T cell receptor (beta chain) appears in the sequencing data of a study of blood T cell repertoires in COVID-19. Study in general: PBMCs, B-cell-depleted T cells, or T cells provided the cDNA or gDNA that made up the material.

The method was immunoSEQ multiplex PCR; TCRdb's version includes in-frame clones alone and lacks a portion of them. This table has fewer than 200,000 clones, around 87% appearing once. Trimming removed 7 bases from V and 0 bases from J, with 13 bases in between. CDR3 length: 15 residues. CDR1 LNHNV and CDR2 YYDKDF come from the germline V gene (reference sequence). The clonotype was recovered from a woman between 40 and 55 years old in a cohort exposed to, infected with or recovered from COVID-19 (not recorded which). This chain uses TRBV15 with TRBJ2-1; D is possibly TRBD1 (5 bases). The sequenced sample was PBMCs or T cells enriched from blood (not recorded which). DNA of the CDR3: TGTGCCACCACACGACAGTTTAGCTCCTACAATGAGCAGTTCTTC. The encoded protein is CATTRQFSSYNEQFF.